This section outlines one T cell receptor beta chain sequence together with its context. This specimen belongs to a study of blood T cell repertoires in COVID-19. Overall study: There were acute and convalescent COVID-19 samples, and they came from the United States, Italy and Spain. T cells, B-cell-depleted T cells, or PBMCs provided the cDNA or gDNA that served as material.

Original processing methods: Quantification of nucleated cells was approximated via reference gene primer amplification. Libraries were prepared by immunoSEQ multiplex PCR; TCRdb keeps only in-frame clonotypes and omits some of them. The DNA was the basis for D and trimming; V, J and clone size are from that table. The table has about 140,000 clones, roughly 90% seen once. Germline CDR1 is LNHDA and CDR2 is SQIVND (reference sequence). V gave up 5 bases and J gave up 3 bases, with 11 bases separating them. CDR3 length equals 14 residues. V usage is TRBV19 and J usage is TRBJ2-4; the D gene is possibly TRBD2 (5 bases). The sequenced sample consisted of peripheral blood. The sequence derives from a man in his fifties with active or convalescent COVID-19. CDR3 sequence reads: CASSPDYRKNIQYF. The CDR3 coding sequence is TGTGCCAGTAGTCCAGACTACCGCAAAAACATTCAGTACTTC.